This TCR beta chain was retrieved from a study of T-cell reconstitution after alpha-beta-depleted transplantation in children. The TCRbeta library was prepared with unique molecular identifiers. TCRdb reprocessed the PCR reads with MiXCR, giving one entry per CDR3 protein. The sample consists of some 840,000 distinct CDR3 sequences, approximately 15% of them appearing once. This clonotype showed up just a few times. The antigen is unknown. CDR3 length: 14 amino acids. Trimming removed 3 bases from V and 8 bases from J; junction bases left unmatched: 8. CDR1 is SGHRS, CDR2 YFSETQ, per germline. The study, taken as a whole, reports: Certain patients had high TCRbeta diversity at day 60, and it came from recipient T cells and thymic progenitors that survived. It was reported that alpha-beta T cells came from several hundred expanded graft clones (about two months after transplant). T-cell numbers and diversity, one year after transplant, stemmed largely from T cells that were newly produced.

The clonotype comes from a male patient younger than 18 who had a stem cell transplant for acute lymphoblastic leukemia, so the T cells may come from the graft donor. The sequences come from PBMCs, mostly from graft donor cells, collected 360 days after TCRalphabeta/CD19-depleted stem cell transplant. The rearrangement joins TRBV5-1 to TRBJ1-5; TRBD1 matches at 7 bases. The CDR3 sequence: CASSWRQGGEPQHF. The DNA of the CDR3 is TGCGCCAGCAGCTGGAGACAGGGCGGGGAGCCCCAGCATTTT.